Listed below are T cell receptor beta chains from one sample, sequenced in a study of CD8 T cells in ankylosing spondylitis. TCRdb re-called the 5' RACE reads with MiXCR, one entry per CDR3 protein. This table has more than 600,000 distinct CDR3 sequences, around a fifth appearing once. The sequenced sample was blood, either unsorted or a sorted T cell fraction (not recorded which). Source of these receptors: a male donor with ankylosing spondylitis. Both conserved end residues are part of each CDR3. The order of the fields is J gene, CDR3 length, clone size, V gene, CDR3 protein. Where a row states a size, it is once, few, many or the class of an expanded clone; other rows omit it.

J: TRBJ2-5; length: 15; size: NA; V: TRBV4-2; CDR3: CASSQESRLQETQYF
J: TRBJ1-6; length: 17; size: few; V: TRBV20-1; CDR3: CSARDQGRGQNNSPLHF
J: TRBJ2-2; length: 14; size: few; V: TRBV6-4; CDR3: CAKMGHTNTGELFF
J: TRBJ2-1; length: 14; size: few; V: TRBV28; CDR3: CASSLGRDYNEQFF
J: TRBJ1-1; length: 13; size: few; V: TRBV6-1; CDR3: CASSVLTATEAFF
J: TRBJ1-3; length: 15; size: NA; V: TRBV28; CDR3: CASSSAGTAGNTIYF
J: TRBJ2-1; length: 15; size: NA; V: TRBV5-1; CDR3: CASSLGDYNYNEQFF
J: TRBJ2-1; length: 15; size: NA; V: TRBV6-5; CDR3: CASSYKGGSYNEQFF
J: TRBJ1-6; length: 15; size: few; V: TRBV20-1; CDR3: CSARDQGRSNSPLHF
J: TRBJ2-5; length: 15; size: few; V: TRBV12-3/TRBV12-4; CDR3: CASSPLAGGGKTQYF
J: TRBJ2-2; length: 15; size: NA; V: TRBV11-2; CDR3: CASSRPTGVIGELFF
J: TRBJ2-7; length: 14; size: many; V: TRBV5-6; CDR3: CASSLGDSYYEQYF
J: TRBJ2-1; length: 16; size: few; V: TRBV3-1; CDR3: CASSFARQGRFREQFF
J: TRBJ1-6; length: 15; size: NA; V: TRBV7-2; CDR3: CASSPYRGANSPLHF
J: TRBJ2-7; length: 15; size: NA; V: TRBV4-1; CDR3: CASSQYLTQGYEQYF
J: TRBJ2-2; length: 15; size: NA; V: TRBV2; CDR3: CASSEPYTNTGELFF
J: TRBJ2-3; length: 11; size: few; V: TRBV20-1; CDR3: CSAGQADTQYF
J: TRBJ1-3; length: 15; size: NA; V: TRBV4-2; CDR3: CASSEGTATGNTIYF
J: TRBJ2-2; length: 12; size: few; V: TRBV16; CDR3: CASSQSTGELFF
J: TRBJ2-3; length: 16; size: NA; V: TRBV11-2; CDR3: CASSLSGSRREHTQYF
J: TRBJ2-7; length: 13; size: NA; V: TRBV28; CDR3: CASIFRGRNEQYF
J: TRBJ2-1; length: 15; size: few; V: TRBV11-2; CDR3: CASSVGVGVRNEQFF
J: TRBJ2-7; length: 14; size: NA; V: TRBV29-1; CDR3: CSATSGAGVREQYF
J: TRBJ2-1; length: 16; size: NA; V: TRBV24-1; CDR3: CATSDPTGELGNEQFF